This record looks at one TCR beta chain sequence and its context. Recruitment covered about two dozen US areas and drew participants whose ages spanned about 18 to 90 years. Which cohort a participant joined came from the clinical history participants gave. The CDR3 spans 15 residues. The trim removed 4 bases at V and 6 bases at J, leaving 7 bases unmatched. Germline CDR1 and CDR2: MNHEY and SVGAGI. The data derive from a study of blood T cell repertoires in COVID-19. Original processing notes: Nucleated cell counts were estimated from reference gene primer amplification. Sequencing used immunoSEQ multiplex PCR; TCRdb keeps in-frame clones, though not all of them. V, J and clone size are those of that table, while D and trimming were read from the DNA. The repertoire consists of a few hundred thousand clones, with approximately 90% occurring once and the leading ten covering more than 0.95%.

The TCR comes from a woman between 18 and 29 years old who had recovered from COVID-19. The chain employs TRBV6-5 and TRBJ2-2; 8 bases match TRBD1. Sequences were obtained from PBMCs or T cells enriched from blood (not recorded which). CDR3 DNA: TGTGCCAGCAGTTCGGACAGGGCGAATTCCGGGGAGCTGTTTTTT. As protein: CASSSDRANSGELFF.